Listed below are T cell receptor beta chains from one sample, sequenced in a study of blood T cell repertoires in COVID-19. Generated by immunoSEQ multiplex PCR, the TCRdb table keeps only in-frame clones and is missing some. The sample lists some 210,000 clones; approximately 85% were seen once. The source material was peripheral blood. Every receptor here comes from a woman between 50 and 59 years old with active or convalescent COVID-19. Both conserved end residues are part of each CDR3. D genes are given only for firm matches. Rows give clone size only sometimes, using once, few, many, or a class for an expanded clone.

D	J	V	length	size	CDR3	DNA
-	TRBJ1-4	TRBV6-5	14	-	CASIWGGANEKLFF	TGTGCCAGCATATGGGGGGGAGCTAATGAAAAACTGTTTTTT
-	TRBJ2-5	TRBV20-1	14	-	CSATDRDSKETQYF	TGCAGTGCTACTGACCGGGATTCAAAAGAGACCCAGTACTTC
TRBD2	TRBJ2-1	TRBV7-3	17	-	CASSPRGEALIGNEQFF	TGTGCCAGCAGCCCGCGGGGGGAGGCGTTGATAGGGAATGAGCAGTTCTTC
TRBD1	TRBJ2-5	TRBV24-1	16	-	CATSDPGTGNGETQYF	TGTGCCACCAGTGACCCCGGGACAGGGAATGGAGAGACCCAGTACTTC
TRBD2	TRBJ2-7	TRBV13	14	many	CASSLSGSSYEQYF	TGTGCCAGCAGCTTAAGCGGGAGTTCCTACGAGCAGTACTTC
-	TRBJ2-3	TRBV5-1	14	-	CASSADSRRDTQYF	TGCGCCAGCAGCGCGGACTCCCGCCGAGATACGCAGTATTTT
TRBD1	TRBJ1-2	TRBV19	14	-	CASASRDSLYGYTF	TGTGCCAGTGCCTCTCGGGACAGCCTCTATGGCTACACCTTC
-	TRBJ2-5	TRBV3-1/TRBV3-2	12	-	CASSQDPGTQYF	TGTGCCAGCAGCCAAGACCCGGGGACCCAGTACTTC
-	TRBJ1-3	TRBV7-2	14	-	CASLSEAGRDTIYF	TGTGCCAGCCTTTCCGAGGCTGGGAGGGACACCATATATTTT
TRBD1	TRBJ1-3	TRBV18	15	-	CASSPGTGPGNTIYF	TGTGCCAGCTCACCAGGGACAGGGCCGGGAAACACCATATATTTT
-	TRBJ2-5	TRBV7-3	15	-	CASSLRGKEGETQYF	TGTGCCAGCAGCTTAAGGGGCAAGGAGGGGGAGACCCAGTACTTC
-	TRBJ1-1	TRBV6-5	13	-	CATAGPLNTEAFF	TGTGCCACGGCAGGGCCTTTGAACACTGAAGCTTTCTTT
-	TRBJ1-5	TRBV9	14	-	CASSVGIGAEPQHF	TGTGCCAGCAGCGTAGGAATAGGGGCGGAGCCCCAGCATTTT
TRBD1	TRBJ1-5	TRBV3-1/TRBV3-2	14	few	CASSHGQGKQPQHF	TGTGCCAGCAGCCACGGACAGGGGAAGCAGCCCCAGCATTTT
TRBD1	TRBJ1-1	TRBV18	16	-	CASSPPRQGPNTEAFF	TGTGCCAGCTCACCACCTCGACAGGGGCCGAACACTGAAGCTTTCTTT
-	TRBJ1-2	TRBV20-1	11	-	CSANSGYGYTF	TGCAGTGCTAATTCAGGGTATGGCTACACCTTC
TRBD2	TRBJ2-1	TRBV5-1	15	-	CASSLSGPSYNEQFF	TGCGCCAGCAGCCTTAGCGGGCCTTCCTACAATGAGCAGTTCTTC
TRBD2	TRBJ2-2	TRBV7-2	17	-	CASSLKGGAGRDGELFF	TGTGCCAGCAGCTTAAAAGGTGGAGCGGGAAGGGACGGGGAGCTGTTTTTT
TRBD1	TRBJ1-2	TRBV5-6	13	-	CASSQGRGYGYTF	TGTGCCAGCAGCCAAGGCAGGGGGTATGGCTACACCTTC
-	TRBJ2-5	TRBV5-1	10	-	CASSGRTQYF	TGCGCCAGCAGCGGGAGGACCCAGTACTTC
-	TRBJ2-7	TRBV18	14	-	CASSPFPPPYEQYF	TGTGCCAGCTCACCTTTCCCTCCCCCCTACGAGCAGTACTTC
TRBD1	TRBJ1-5	TRBV28	15	-	CAGGTGGNSNQPQHF	TGTGCCGGGGGGACAGGAGGAAATAGCAATCAGCCCCAGCATTTT
-	TRBJ1-6	TRBV9	13	-	CASSVSGNSPLHF	TGTGCCAGCAGCGTAAGCGGGAATTCACCCCTCCACTTT